This TCR beta chain derives from a study of metastatic and nonmetastatic thyroid tumors. Study information: The study looked at repertoires side by side in blood and in tumor or nodule tissue from malignant and benign thyroid patients.

General observations from the study: For both blood and tumor, malignant thyroid tumors reportedly showed significantly higher TCR beta diversity than benign nodules did.

Every patient was untreated before thyroid surgery. Germline lookup yields CDR1 DFQATT and CDR2 SNEGSKA (reference sequence). V shed 6 bases, J shed 5 bases, and the junction held 2 bases outside the gene matches. The CDR3 is 12 residues long. In the source study's methods: A classifier for distant metastasis in papillary thyroid cancer was constructed using CDR3 differences observed across clinicopathological groups. TCRdb re-called clones from the PCR reads using MiXCR. These V and J calls are TCRdb output, not the study's own analysis. The sample lists 25,000 to 30,000 clones, 20% to 30% occurring once. For this clone: The antigen remains unidentified.

Sequencing was performed on blood. The source of this sequence is a female donor with papillary thyroid cancer or a benign thyroid nodule (not recorded which). Some clones in this sample may be carry-over from other donors' samples. The gene calls are TRBV20-1 and TRBJ2-1; 9 bases are shared with TRBD2. This CDR3 is CSAGLAHNEQFF. In DNA, the CDR3 is TGCAGTGCGGGACTAGCCCACAATGAGCAGTTCTTC.